This T cell receptor (beta chain) was identified in a study of radiation and T cells in renal cell carcinoma. The V and J ends lost 0 bases and 6 bases, in that order; junction bases with no gene match: 11. CDR3 length: 18 residues. CDR1 and CDR2 from the germline V gene are LNHNV and YYDKDF (reference sequence). This clone appeared once. Its specificity is not known. The study's findings and limits: Without pretreatment biopsies, baseline tumor clonotype presence was undetermined. In blood, top tumor clones expanded by 2 weeks, shrinking by 4.

Time point denoted: blood 4 weeks post-SBRT, at nephrectomy. The treatment was: 15 Gy SBRT to primary tumor, nephrectomy 4 weeks later. Nephrectomy followed 15 Gy stereotactic body radiation by 4 weeks. Clear cell pathology was present in this patient's renal cell carcinoma. Sequencing used immunoSEQ multiplex PCR; TCRdb keeps in-frame clones, though not all of them. Of about 86,000 clones listed, around four fifths are singletons. This specimen was blood, taken from a patient whose treatment included radiotherapy and nephrectomy. The sequence was obtained from a man in his forties or fifties with renal cell carcinoma. V is TRBV15 and J is TRBJ2-1; 10 bases match TRBD2. CDR3 sequence reads: CATSRDMASGSIINEQFF. The CDR3 nucleotides are TGTGCCACCAGCAGAGATATGGCTAGCGGGAGCATTATCAATGAGCAGTTCTTC. Drawing the rest from reference TRBV15 and TRBJ2-1, the complete variable domain is DAMVIQNPRYQVTQFGKPVTLSCSQTLNHNVMYWYQQKSSQAPKLLFHYYDKDFNNEADTPDNFQSRRPNTSFCFLDIRSPGLGDTAMYLCATSRDMASGSIINEQFFGPGTRLTVL.